This is a list of T cell receptor beta chains from one sample in a study of OX40 agonist ivuxolimab in advanced cancers. Measured with immunoSEQ multiplex PCR; TCRdb has only the in-frame clones, and not every one. The table shows tens of thousands of clones, with 65% to 90% occurring only once. Material: CD4+ or CD8+ T cells sorted from blood, obtained in a trial of the OX40 agonist ivuxolimab. Source of these receptors: an adult with an advanced solid tumor such as melanoma, head and neck, liver or kidney cancer. CDR3s include the opening cysteine and the closing phenylalanine or tryptophan. A D gene is named only where the DNA matches it firmly. The size entry is marked missing in some rows and otherwise reads once, few, many or a size class.

j_gene: TRBJ1-1
abundance: NA
len: 12
d_gene: TRBD1
v_gene: TRBV18
CDR3nt: TGTGCCAGCTCAGGACAGGCGTGGGGGGCTTTCTTT
CDR3aa: CASSGQAWGAFF

j_gene: TRBJ1-2
abundance: once
len: 13
d_gene: NA
v_gene: TRBV6-1
CDR3nt: TGTGCCAGCAGGACTACAGGGTACTATGGCTACACCTTC
CDR3aa: CASRTTGYYGYTF

j_gene: TRBJ2-7
abundance: NA
len: 17
d_gene: NA
v_gene: TRBV18
CDR3nt: TGTGCCAGCTCACAAACAACCCCGGGAACAGGCTCCTACGAGCAGTACTTC
CDR3aa: CASSQTTPGTGSYEQYF

j_gene: TRBJ1-4
abundance: NA
len: 10
d_gene: NA
v_gene: TRBV6-5
CDR3nt: TGTGCCAGCAAGAATGAAAAACTGTTTTTT
CDR3aa: CASKNEKLFF

j_gene: TRBJ1-2
abundance: NA
len: 12
d_gene: NA
v_gene: TRBV28
CDR3nt: TGTGCCAGCAGTTTACAAGGCTATGGCTACACCTTC
CDR3aa: CASSLQGYGYTF

j_gene: TRBJ1-4
abundance: NA
len: 15
d_gene: NA
v_gene: TRBV2
CDR3nt: TGTGCCAGCAGGGGGCAACAGTTAACAAATGAAAAACTGTTTTTT
CDR3aa: CASRGQQLTNEKLFF

j_gene: TRBJ2-1
abundance: NA
len: 16
d_gene: NA
v_gene: TRBV6-6
CDR3nt: TGTGCCAGCAGTTACGCAGGGGCGATATCTTACAATGAGCAGTTCTTC
CDR3aa: CASSYAGAISYNEQFF

j_gene: TRBJ1-2
abundance: NA
len: 15
d_gene: TRBD1
v_gene: TRBV7-2
CDR3nt: TGTGCCAGCAGCTTAGCCGGGACAGGGGCTATGGGCTACACCTTC
CDR3aa: CASSLAGTGAMGYTF

j_gene: TRBJ2-7
abundance: NA
len: 11
d_gene: NA
v_gene: TRBV20-1
CDR3nt: TGCAGTGTCCGGGCCGACTACGAGCAGTACTTC
CDR3aa: CSVRADYEQYF

j_gene: TRBJ1-4
abundance: NA
len: 12
d_gene: NA
v_gene: TRBV7-9
CDR3nt: TGTGCCAGCAGCCCAGGAGAAGAAAAACTGTTTTTT
CDR3aa: CASSPGEEKLFF

j_gene: TRBJ1-5
abundance: NA
len: 16
d_gene: NA
v_gene: TRBV4-2
CDR3nt: TGTGCCAGCAGCCAAGATGCGGGACCAGGGACCCAGCCCCAGCATTTT
CDR3aa: CASSQDAGPGTQPQHF

j_gene: TRBJ2-5
abundance: NA
len: 15
d_gene: TRBD1
v_gene: TRBV6-6
CDR3nt: TGTGCCAGCAGTAACATCGGACAGGGGGTAGAGACCCAGTACTTC
CDR3aa: CASSNIGQGVETQYF

j_gene: TRBJ1-1
abundance: few
len: 15
d_gene: TRBD1
v_gene: TRBV28
CDR3nt: TGTGCCAGCAGTTCAACAGGGGGCATGAACACTGAAGCTTTCTTT
CDR3aa: CASSSTGGMNTEAFF

j_gene: TRBJ2-5
abundance: once
len: 18
d_gene: TRBD2
v_gene: TRBV5-6
CDR3nt: TGTGCCAGCAGAGGGGGGGCTCTTAGCGGGAGAATGTTGGAGACCCAGTACTTC
CDR3aa: CASRGGALSGRMLETQYF

j_gene: TRBJ1-5
abundance: NA
len: 15
d_gene: NA
v_gene: TRBV13
CDR3nt: TGTGCCAGCAGCTTACCAGGGATAGGCAATCAGCCCCAGCATTTT
CDR3aa: CASSLPGIGNQPQHF

j_gene: TRBJ1-2
abundance: NA
len: 14
d_gene: NA
v_gene: TRBV7-8
CDR3nt: TGTGCCAGCAGCCCCCTCGGGGGTACCTATGGCTACACCTTC
CDR3aa: CASSPLGGTYGYTF

j_gene: TRBJ2-6
abundance: NA
len: 14
d_gene: NA
v_gene: TRBV6-5
CDR3nt: TGTGCCAGCAGTTGGGGCTCTGGGGCCAACGTCCTGACTTTC
CDR3aa: CASSWGSGANVLTF

j_gene: TRBJ1-4
abundance: NA
len: 16
d_gene: NA
v_gene: TRBV4-1
CDR3nt: TGCGCCAGCAGCCAAGGGGCGGGGGCTCAGGGTGAAAAACTGTTTTTT
CDR3aa: CASSQGAGAQGEKLFF

j_gene: TRBJ1-2
abundance: NA
len: 13
d_gene: NA
v_gene: TRBV19
CDR3nt: TGTGCCAGTGGGATTGGGGGGGCGTATGGCTACACCTTC
CDR3aa: CASGIGGAYGYTF

j_gene: TRBJ1-2
abundance: NA
len: 13
d_gene: NA
v_gene: TRBV18
CDR3nt: TGTGCCAGCTCACCAAGTACTAACTATGGCTACACCTTC
CDR3aa: CASSPSTNYGYTF

j_gene: TRBJ2-1
abundance: NA
len: 15
d_gene: TRBD2
v_gene: TRBV9
CDR3nt: TGTGCCAGCAGCGTAGGCGGGAGTGGGGGGAATGAGCAGTTCTTC
CDR3aa: CASSVGGSGGNEQFF

j_gene: TRBJ2-1
abundance: NA
len: 15
d_gene: TRBD1
v_gene: TRBV7-2
CDR3nt: TGTGCCAGCAGCGCCTCGTGGACAGGGGACCATGAGCAGTTCTTC
CDR3aa: CASSASWTGDHEQFF

j_gene: TRBJ2-7
abundance: NA
len: 12
d_gene: NA
v_gene: TRBV11-2
CDR3nt: TGTGCCAGCAGCTCGCAGGCGACCGAGCAGTACTTC
CDR3aa: CASSSQATEQYF

j_gene: TRBJ2-1
abundance: NA
len: 15
d_gene: TRBD2
v_gene: TRBV19
CDR3nt: TGTGCCAGTACTGGCGGTAGCGGGTCCTACAATGAGCAGTTCTTC
CDR3aa: CASTGGSGSYNEQFF

j_gene: TRBJ2-3
abundance: NA
len: 15
d_gene: NA
v_gene: TRBV10-3
CDR3nt: TGTGCCATCCACGGAGGTCAGAGTAGCACAGATACGCAGTATTTT
CDR3aa: CAIHGGQSSTDTQYF

j_gene: TRBJ2-3
abundance: NA
len: 14
d_gene: NA
v_gene: TRBV7-9
CDR3nt: TGTGCCAGCAGCTTATCGGAGGGAGCAGATACGCAGTATTTT
CDR3aa: CASSLSEGADTQYF

j_gene: TRBJ2-2
abundance: NA
len: 15
d_gene: NA
v_gene: TRBV9
CDR3nt: TGTGCCAGCAGCGTAGAGAGCGGGCCCACCGGGGAGCTGTTTTTT
CDR3aa: CASSVESGPTGELFF

j_gene: TRBJ1-1
abundance: NA
len: 13
d_gene: NA
v_gene: TRBV6-6
CDR3nt: TGTGCCGGACGTCCTGGGGGAGTCACTGAAGCTTTCTTT
CDR3aa: CAGRPGGVTEAFF

j_gene: TRBJ1-3
abundance: NA
len: 15
d_gene: NA
v_gene: TRBV19
CDR3nt: TGTGCCAGTACCTTGGGGCAGGGGATACGAGACACCATATATTTT
CDR3aa: CASTLGQGIRDTIYF

j_gene: TRBJ2-1
abundance: NA
len: 15
d_gene: NA
v_gene: TRBV6-4
CDR3nt: TGTGCCAGCAGTGTTTATGGGACGGAATACAATGAGCAGTTCTTC
CDR3aa: CASSVYGTEYNEQFF

j_gene: TRBJ1-5
abundance: NA
len: 16
d_gene: TRBD1
v_gene: TRBV28
CDR3nt: TGTGCCAGCAGTACCCCCGGGACAGGGTCGGGTCAGCCCCAGCATTTT
CDR3aa: CASSTPGTGSGQPQHF

j_gene: TRBJ2-2
abundance: NA
len: 13
d_gene: NA
v_gene: TRBV27
CDR3nt: TGTGCCAGCAGTTTGGTCTATACCGGGGAGCTGTTTTTT
CDR3aa: CASSLVYTGELFF

j_gene: TRBJ1-3
abundance: few
len: 14
d_gene: NA
v_gene: TRBV7-2
CDR3nt: TGTGCCAGCAGCTTAGGGTACTCTGGAAACACCATATATTTT
CDR3aa: CASSLGYSGNTIYF

j_gene: TRBJ1-6
abundance: few
len: 14
d_gene: NA
v_gene: TRBV27
CDR3nt: TGTGCCAGCAGTTTATTTATGCGCGAGTCACCCCTCCACTTT
CDR3aa: CASSLFMRESPLHF

j_gene: TRBJ2-1
abundance: NA
len: 15
d_gene: TRBD1
v_gene: TRBV5-4
CDR3nt: TGTGCCAGCAGCCGACAGGGAGAGGGGAACAATGAGCAGTTCTTC
CDR3aa: CASSRQGEGNNEQFF

j_gene: TRBJ2-5
abundance: NA
len: 14
d_gene: TRBD2
v_gene: TRBV7-6
CDR3nt: TGTGCCAGCAGCCAAGCGGGGGGGCTCGAGACCCAGTACTTC
CDR3aa: CASSQAGGLETQYF

j_gene: TRBJ1-6
abundance: NA
len: 16
d_gene: NA
v_gene: TRBV2
CDR3nt: TGTGCCAGCAGTGAATTCTCCCGGGCCAGTAATTCACCCCTCCACTTT
CDR3aa: CASSEFSRASNSPLHF

j_gene: TRBJ2-1
abundance: NA
len: 16
d_gene: TRBD2
v_gene: TRBV9
CDR3nt: TGTGCCAGCAGCGGGACTAGCGGCAGCTCCTACAATGAGCAGTTCTTC
CDR3aa: CASSGTSGSSYNEQFF

j_gene: TRBJ2-1
abundance: NA
len: 15
d_gene: TRBD2
v_gene: TRBV2
CDR3nt: TGTGCCAGCAGTGAAAAGACTAGCGGTTACAATGAGCAGTTCTTC
CDR3aa: CASSEKTSGYNEQFF

j_gene: TRBJ2-1
abundance: NA
len: 18
d_gene: TRBD2
v_gene: TRBV18
CDR3nt: TGTGCCAGCTCACCACCGCAGGGAGCGGGAGGCTCTTACAATGAGCAGTTCTTC
CDR3aa: CASSPPQGAGGSYNEQFF

j_gene: TRBJ2-3
abundance: NA
len: 14
d_gene: NA
v_gene: TRBV7-2
CDR3nt: TGTGCCAGCAGTAAGCGGCAGGGGACAGATACGCAGTATTTT
CDR3aa: CASSKRQGTDTQYF

j_gene: TRBJ1-4
abundance: NA
len: 14
d_gene: TRBD1
v_gene: TRBV25-1
CDR3nt: TGTGCCAGCAGTGACCCAGGGGGCACTGAAAAACTGTTTTTT
CDR3aa: CASSDPGGTEKLFF

j_gene: TRBJ2-7
abundance: NA
len: 15
d_gene: TRBD2
v_gene: TRBV12-5
CDR3nt: TGTGCTAGTGGTTTGGGTAGCGGGGCCTCCTACGAGCAGTACTTC
CDR3aa: CASGLGSGASYEQYF

j_gene: TRBJ2-2
abundance: NA
len: 14
d_gene: NA
v_gene: TRBV7-8
CDR3nt: TGTGCCAGCAAACTACTGACGAACACCGGGGAGCTGTTTTTT
CDR3aa: CASKLLTNTGELFF

j_gene: TRBJ2-2
abundance: NA
len: 13
d_gene: NA
v_gene: TRBV6-5
CDR3nt: TGTGCCTCGGGAGATATAAACACCGGGGAGCTGTTTTTT
CDR3aa: CASGDINTGELFF

j_gene: TRBJ2-7
abundance: once
len: 19
d_gene: TRBD2
v_gene: TRBV9
CDR3nt: TGTGCCAGCAGCGTATCTCATGGGGGGACTAGCGGGAGTATAGGCGAGCAGTACTTC
CDR3aa: CASSVSHGGTSGSIGEQYF

j_gene: TRBJ2-1
abundance: NA
len: 14
d_gene: NA
v_gene: TRBV19
CDR3nt: TGTGCCAGTAGTTATGGAGGGAGACTCAATGAGCAGTTCTTC
CDR3aa: CASSYGGRLNEQFF

j_gene: TRBJ2-7
abundance: NA
len: 18
d_gene: TRBD2
v_gene: TRBV7-9
CDR3nt: TGTGCCAGCAGCTCCACCCGTTCCGCGGGAGCCCCCGGCTACGAGCAGTACTTC
CDR3aa: CASSSTRSAGAPGYEQYF

j_gene: TRBJ2-5
abundance: once
len: 13
d_gene: TRBD2
v_gene: TRBV5-6
CDR3nt: TGTGCCAGCAGCCGGGGGGGTGGAGAGACCCAGTACTTC
CDR3aa: CASSRGGGETQYF

j_gene: TRBJ1-6
abundance: NA
len: 14
d_gene: NA
v_gene: TRBV5-1
CDR3nt: TGCGCCAGCAGCTTGGCCGTTTCAGACTCACCCCTCCACTTT
CDR3aa: CASSLAVSDSPLHF

j_gene: TRBJ1-1
abundance: NA
len: 16
d_gene: TRBD1
v_gene: TRBV4-1
CDR3nt: TGCGCCAGCAGCCCCGGGGGACAGGGGCTAAACACTGAAGCTTTCTTT
CDR3aa: CASSPGGQGLNTEAFF

j_gene: TRBJ2-3
abundance: NA
len: 16
d_gene: NA
v_gene: TRBV15
CDR3nt: TGTGCCACCAGCAGAGGATGGGGCGGTAACACAGATACGCAGTATTTT
CDR3aa: CATSRGWGGNTDTQYF

j_gene: TRBJ1-4
abundance: few
len: 14
d_gene: TRBD1
v_gene: TRBV18
CDR3nt: TGTGCCAGCTCCCCCGGGACAGGGGCGGAAAAACTGTTTTTT
CDR3aa: CASSPGTGAEKLFF

j_gene: TRBJ2-4
abundance: NA
len: 15
d_gene: NA
v_gene: TRBV28
CDR3nt: TGTGCCAGCAGTTCGAGTCGACTAGCCAAAAACATTCAGTACTTC
CDR3aa: CASSSSRLAKNIQYF

j_gene: TRBJ2-1
abundance: NA
len: 16
d_gene: TRBD2
v_gene: TRBV15
CDR3nt: TGTGCCACCAGCAGAGATCTAGCGGGGGGGGTGGATGAGCAGTTCTTC
CDR3aa: CATSRDLAGGVDEQFF